This TCR beta chain was obtained from a study of blood T cell repertoires in COVID-19. Turning to the study itself: COVID-19 samples, acute and convalescent, were from the United States, Italy and Spain.

Assay: immunoSEQ multiplex PCR; the TCRdb copy retains only in-frame clones and omits some. The table shows about 320,000 clones, with more than 90% occurring only once. Germline lookup yields CDR1 SGHTA and CDR2 FQGNSA. V gave up 2 bases and J gave up 6 bases, with 10 bases separating them. The CDR3 contains 14 residues. Participants spanned ages about 18 to 100 years and resided in roughly 26 US areas. This receptor was identified in a woman aged 30 to 39 who had been exposed to COVID-19. J is TRBJ2-2 and V is TRBV7-2; maybe TRBD2 (5 bases). The sequencing sample was made of PBMCs or T cells enriched from blood (not recorded which). The CDR3 coding sequence is TGTGCCAGCAGCTTATCGGGGAGCGCCGGGGAGCTGTTTTTT. Translating gives CASSLSGSAGELFF.